This TCR beta chain was captured in a study of T cells after yellow fever vaccination. The study, taken as a whole, reports: The study found a weaker secondary response that peaked faster, day 5 versus 15.

Each CDR3 protein gets one entry after TCRdb re-called the 5' RACE reads with MiXCR. The top ten clones hold more than 20% of a sample with fewer than 450,000 distinct CDR3 sequences, around 4.1% of them seen once. This clonotype was seen a handful of times. The antigen is undetermined. V was pared by 3 bases and J by 1 base, with 6 bases of the junction left unmatched. CDR3 length equals 16 residues. Germline CDR1 is MNHNS and CDR2 is SASEGT. The genes are TRBV6-1 and TRBJ2-4; 7 bases are a match to TRBD1. Material: PBMCs, obtained 5 days after the yellow fever booster vaccination. This sequence originates from a man in his late teens or twenties who received the YFV17D yellow fever vaccine. DNA for the CDR3: TGTGCCAGCAGTGACCAGGGGGTTTGGGCCAAAAACATTCAGTACTTC. This gives the protein CASSDQGVWAKNIQYF.